This T cell receptor (beta chain) emerged from a study of blood T cell repertoires in COVID-19. Study overall: PBMCs, B-cell-depleted T cells, or T cells provided the cDNA or gDNA that made up the material.

CDR1 is MGHDK, CDR2 SYGVNS, per germline. CDR3 size: 15 residues. V lost 3 bases and J lost 6, with 12 bases in between. Recovery meant two consecutive negative NP/OP PCR tests, professional clearance, or resolved symptoms. In the original processing: Reference gene primer amplification in the assay estimated nucleated cell counts. Libraries were prepared by immunoSEQ multiplex PCR; TCRdb keeps only in-frame clonotypes and omits some of them. The DNA gave D and trimming, while V, J and clone size come from that table. The sample has under 350,000 clones; roughly 90% are singletons. The chain links TRBV25-1 to TRBJ1-6; D ambiguous. This clonotype was obtained from a man aged 55 to 69 who had recovered from COVID-19. The sample was PBMCs or T cells enriched from blood (not recorded which). The CDR3: CASSERSSGNSPLHF. In nucleotides, the CDR3 is TGTGCCAGCAGTGAGAGGAGCTCGGGTAATTCACCCCTCCACTTT.